A single sample is the source of the 15 T cell receptor beta chains below, sequenced in a study of cytotoxic CD8 clonotypes in ibrutinib-treated CLL (dated by TCRdb to the early 2020s). The time point label corresponds to: about eleven months on ibrutinib. The library was built by means of the immunoSEQ multiplex PCR assay. TCRdb's version of the immuneACCESS table is confined to in-frame rearrangements and falls short of the full clone set. An unresolved V gene accounts for under half of the shortfall where checked; the remainder is of unknown origin. This sample gives tens of thousands of clones in total; roughly three quarters of them show up just once. Less than 15% of the sample goes to the ten largest clones. Sequencing used PBMCs, obtained after 12 months of ibrutinib treatment. The source of these receptors is a human donor with chronic lymphocytic leukemia.

The rearrangement links TRBV6-1 to TRBJ1-2; D not certain. V was shortened by 5 bases and J by 9 bases, with 7 bases between the two germline ends. The CDR3 is 10 residues long. Germline V gives CDR1 MNHNS, CDR2 SASEGT. The CDR3 DNA reads as TGTGCCAGCAGTTACCGGAGCTACACCTTC. This codes for CASSYRSYTF.

This sequence joins TRBV7-9 and TRBJ1-2, with D perhaps matching TRBD1 (5 bases). V was trimmed by 1 base and J by 5 bases, leaving 8 bases between them. CDR3 length: 13 amino acids. Germline V gene lookup returns CDR1 SEHNR and CDR2 FQNEAQ (reference sequence). The CDR3 is CASSLVQGYGYTF. CDR3 DNA sequence: TGTGCCAGCAGCTTAGTCCAGGGATATGGCTACACCTTC.

The rearrangement links TRBV5-8 to TRBJ1-5; 7 nucleotides line up with TRBD1. CDR1 and CDR2 (germline): SGHTS, YDEGEE. With V trimmed by 0 bases and J by 8 bases, 8 bases remained unmatched. The CDR3 runs 15 residues. The CDR3 loop reads CASSLEGGNSEPQHF. CDR3 nucleotide sequence: TGTGCCAGCAGCTTGGAAGGGGGCAACAGTGAGCCCCAGCATTTT. Using reference TRBV5-8 and TRBJ1-5 for the parts outside the CDR3, the full variable domain is EAGVTQSPTHLIKTRGQQATLRCSPISGHTSVYWYQQALGLGLQFLLWYDEGEERNRGNFPPRFSGRQFPNYSSELNVNALELEDSALYLCASSLEGGNSEPQHFGDGTRLSIL.

The chain employs TRBV5-8 and TRBJ2-7, with a tentative D call TRBD2 (5 bases). The germline V and J ends were trimmed by 4 bases and 4 bases, with 9 bases remaining between them. Looked up from germline, CDR1 is SGHTS and CDR2 is YDEGEE. This CDR3 has 12 amino acids. The CDR3 DNA is TGTGCCAGCAGCCCTAGGACTTACGAGCAGTACTTC. Encoded protein: CASSPRTYEQYF. The complete variable domain, with remaining parts taken from reference TRBV5-8 and TRBJ2-7, reads EAGVTQSPTHLIKTRGQQATLRCSPISGHTSVYWYQQALGLGLQFLLWYDEGEERNRGNFPPRFSGRQFPNYSSELNVNALELEDSALYLCASSPRTYEQYFGPGTRLTVT.

The CDR3 loop reads CASSSGTVNTGELFF. CDR3 DNA sequence: TGTGCCAGCAGCTCCGGGACGGTGAACACCGGGGAGCTGTTTTTT. V is TRBV5-6 and J is TRBJ2-2, with D tentatively TRBD1 or TRBD2 (5 bases each). Germline V gene sequence: CDR1 SGHDT, CDR2 YYEEEE. Trimming pared 3 bases from V and 1 base from J, leaving 10 bases between. There are 15 residues in the CDR3.

V and J are TRBV18 and TRBJ1-5; possibly TRBD1 for D (6 bases). Trimming took off 4 bases at V and 1 base at J, with 11 bases between the two ends. CDR3 length: 15 amino acids. CDR1 and CDR2 from the germline V gene are KGHSH and LQKENI. In DNA form, the CDR3 reads TGTGCCAGCTCACTAGCGGGGGCGAGCAATCAGCCCCAGCATTTT. This gives the protein CASSLAGASNQPQHF.

This rearrangement joins TRBV7-8 to TRBJ1-1, with no clear D. Looked up from germline, CDR1 is SGHVS and CDR2 is FQNEAQ. There are 13 residues in the CDR3. Trimming removed 5 bases at V and 1 base at J, with 8 bases between. The CDR3 here is CASSPRQNTEAFF. CDR3 nucleotides: TGTGCCAGCAGCCCGCGGCAGAACACTGAAGCTTTCTTT. Drawing the rest from reference TRBV7-8 and TRBJ1-1, the complete variable domain is GAGVSQSPRYKVAKRGQDVALRCDPISGHVSLFWYQQALGQGPEFLTYFQNEAQLDKSGLPSDRFFAERPEGSVSTLKIQRTQQEDSAVYLCASSPRQNTEAFFGQGTRLTVV.

The rearrangement joins TRBV7-2 to TRBJ1-4; TRBD1 matches 10 bases. V lost 5 bases, J lost 2 bases, and 5 bases stayed unmatched. This CDR3 contains 16 residues. Germline V gives CDR1 SGHTA, CDR2 FQGNSA. CDR3 coding DNA: TGTGCCAGCAGCCGACAGGGGGCACAGACTAATGAAAAACTGTTTTTT. Its translation: CASSRQGAQTNEKLFF.

This clone was detected only a few times. The chain joins TRBV15 to TRBJ1-2, with D hard to call. Trimming stripped 1 base from V and 9 bases from J, with 9 bases between. The CDR3 is 12 amino acids. Per the germline V gene, CDR1 is LNHNV and CDR2 is YYDKDF (reference sequence). CDR3 loop: CATSRVGRSYTF. CDR3 coding DNA: TGTGCCACCAGCAGAGTCGGACGTAGCTACACCTTC.

The V and J genes are TRBV10-1 and TRBJ2-7; D might be TRBD2 (6 bases). Germline V gene sequence: CDR1 WNHNN, CDR2 SYGVQD (reference sequence). The V end was cut by 8 bases, the J end by 5 bases, with 16 bases between. The CDR3 runs 13 residues. CDR3 sequence (DNA): TGCGCCAGCTGGACTACCCGCCCCGACGAGCAGTACTTC. Amino acids: CASWTTRPDEQYF.

This clone was observed a few times. This rearrangement joins TRBV9 to TRBJ1-2; 9 nucleotides align to TRBD1. The CDR3 contains 14 residues. V dropped 4 bases and J dropped 4; count of bases not matched to a gene: 5. Germline V gene data show CDR1 as SGDLS and CDR2 as YYNGEE. The CDR3 spells CASSPGTGTYGYTF. The CDR3 nucleotides read TGTGCCAGCAGCCCCGGGACAGGGACCTATGGCTACACCTTC.

The chain has TRBV19 and TRBJ2-7; 7 bases are shared with TRBD1. Germline-derived CDR1 and CDR2 are LNHDA and SQIVND (reference sequence). The CDR3 loop spans 14 amino acids. V trimming: 3 bases; J trimming: 2 bases; junction bases outside the gene matches: 4. CDR3 sequence reads: CASSIRTGPYEQYF. CDR3 DNA sequence: TGTGCCAGTAGTATCCGGACAGGCCCCTACGAGCAGTACTTC.

The chain joins TRBV30 to TRBJ1-5; 7 positions match TRBD1. Per germline, CDR1 GTSNPN and CDR2 SVGIG (reference sequence). With 5 bases clipped from V and 6 bases from J, the junction kept 13 bases outside the gene matches. This CDR3 spans 15 amino acids. The CDR3 loop is CAWAVDREAGQPQHF. DNA for the CDR3: TGTGCCTGGGCTGTAGACAGGGAAGCCGGTCAGCCCCAGCATTTT.

There are a few counts of this clone. The rearrangement joins TRBV27 to TRBJ1-2; TRBD1 agrees at 7 bases. Germline V gene sequence: CDR1 MNHEY, CDR2 SMNVEV (reference sequence). V was clipped by 7 bases and J by 4 bases; unmatched bases: 12. The CDR3 loop spans 15 amino acids. The chain's CDR3 is CASTPRQGLFYGYTF. The CDR3 region has the DNA TGTGCCAGCACCCCTCGACAGGGACTATTCTATGGCTACACCTTC.

The rearrangement links TRBV7-8 to TRBJ2-1; TRBD2 matches at 11 bases. V shed 1 base and J 4 bases; nucleotides not matched to a gene: 6. The CDR3 extends over 17 amino acids. Germline assignment: CDR1 SGHVS and CDR2 FQNEAQ. CDR3 region: CASSLVRLAGKYNEQFF. The CDR3 region has the DNA TGTGCCAGCAGCTTAGTGAGACTAGCGGGAAAATACAATGAGCAGTTCTTC.